Each of the 24 T cell receptor beta chains below was sequenced from the same sample in a study of breast tumors, draining lymph nodes, adjacent tissues. Samples came from axillary lymph nodes draining the breast cancer. One entry per CDR3 protein, called by TCRdb with MiXCR from the multiplex PCR reads. The data contain around 140,000 distinct CDR3 sequences, 20% to 25% of them singletons. Specimen: axillary lymph node tissue. All receptors come from a female donor with breast cancer. Some clones in this sample may be carry-over from other donors' samples.

This clonotype showed up many times. The rearrangement joins TRBV2 to TRBJ2-3, with 7 bases fitting TRBD2. J gave up 2 bases and V 4 bases, and 6 bases lay outside the gene matches. The CDR3 sequence is 15 residues long. Germline assignment: CDR1 SNHLY and CDR2 FYNNEI. DNA of the CDR3: TGTGCCAGCAGTGTCCCTAGCGGATTCACAGATACGCAGTATTTT. Translation gives CASSVPSGFTDTQYF. Using reference TRBV2 and TRBJ2-3 for the parts outside the CDR3, the full variable domain is EPEVTQTPSHQVTQMGQEVILRCVPISNHLYFYWYRQILGQKVEFLVSFYNNEISEKSEIFDDQFSVERPDGSNFTLKIRSTKLEDSAMYFCASSVPSGFTDTQYFGPGTRLTVL.

This clonotype appeared a few times. The chain joins TRBV28 to TRBJ2-7; TRBD1 matches 9 bases. This CDR3 is built from 15 residues. CDR1 is MDHEN and CDR2 is SYDVKM in the germline V gene. The V segment lost 5 bases and the J segment 4 bases; nucleotides outside the gene matches: 9. The DNA for the CDR3 is TGTGCCAGCAGTCCCCCCGGACAGGGGCCGTACGAGCAGTACTTC. Encoded protein: CASSPPGQGPYEQYF.

This clonotype was counted many times. The chain couples TRBV20-1 to TRBJ1-6, with D perhaps TRBD1 (6 bases). CDR1 is DFQATT, CDR2 SNEGSKA, per germline (reference sequence). The CDR3 has 13 amino acids. V was pared by 5 bases and J by 4 bases, with 9 bases between. In DNA form, the CDR3 reads TGCAGTGCTCGGACAGAGTATAATTCACCCCTCCACTTT. This codes for CSARTEYNSPLHF.

Remarks on this clonotype: A much larger clone differs by one base, so this may be a read error. The chain carries TRBV3-1 and TRBJ1-6; D might be TRBD1 (6 bases). CDR1 LGHDT and CDR2 YNNKEL come from the germline V gene (reference sequence). The V gene lost 4 bases and the J gene lost 10 bases, with 17 bases spanning the gap. The CDR3 extends over 15 amino acids. CDR3 protein: CASSPIQGSSSPLHF. CDR3 in DNA: TGTGCCAGCAGCCCAATACAGGGTTCAAGCTCACCCCTCCACTTT.

This clonotype has at least ten counts. The V gene is TRBV11-2, the J gene TRBJ2-7, with D unclear. In germline, CDR1 is SGHAT, CDR2 FQNNGV. V lost 2 bases and J 0 bases, leaving 8 bases between the germline ends. The CDR3 consists of 14 residues. The CDR3 nucleotides are TGTGCCAGCAGCTTATCGATCCACTCCTACGAGCAGTACTTC. As protein: CASSLSIHSYEQYF.

The sample holds one count of this clonotype. Germline is not matched at one junction end, which may reflect a read error. J is TRBJ2-7 and V is TRBV20-1, with 10 bases lining up with TRBD1. Germline V gene data show CDR1 as DFQATT and CDR2 as SNEGSKA (reference sequence). The CDR3 spans 15 residues. As DNA, the CDR3 is TGCAGTGCTAGAGCGCCGACAGGGGGCTCCTACGAACAGTACTTC. This sequence encodes CSARAPTGGSYEQYF.

Regarding this clonotype: Being one base from a much bigger clone, this may be a read error. V usage is TRBV9 and J usage is TRBJ2-1, with unresolved D. This CDR3 spans 13 amino acids. Germline values: CDR1 SGDLS, CDR2 YYNGEE. The DNA for the CDR3 is TGTGACACCTCCAAAGGCCCCTACAATGAGCAGTTCTTC. Translation: CDTSKGPYNEQFF.

This clonotype has at least ten counts. This sequence joins TRBV6-1 and TRBJ2-5; D not resolved. Germline CDR1 and CDR2: MNHNS and SASEGT. There are 13 residues in the CDR3. Trimming cost V 2 bases and J 0 bases, with 4 bases left between them. Written as DNA, the CDR3 is TGTGCCAGCAGTGAAAGGGACCAAGAGACCCAGTACTTC. Residues: CASSERDQETQYF.

V and J are TRBV15 and TRBJ2-5, with 13 bases lining up with TRBD2. This CDR3 comprises 14 residues. With V trimmed by 11 bases and J by 7 bases, 10 bases remained unmatched. Per germline, CDR1 LNHNV and CDR2 YYDKDF (reference sequence). The CDR3 DNA follows: TGTGCCGTAAGACTAGCGGGAGGATTCGGGACCCAGTACTTC. It yields the protein CAVRLAGGFGTQYF.

This clonotype has just a few counts. V and J are TRBV19 and TRBJ2-6; 9 bases map to TRBD1. The V gene's germline CDR1 is LNHDA and CDR2 SQIVND (reference sequence). The CDR3 is 19 amino acids. V shed 1 base, J shed 2 bases, and the junction held 9 bases outside the gene matches. The CDR3 sequence: CASSIATGTGKAGANVLTF. DNA for the CDR3: TGTGCCAGTAGTATAGCAACCGGGACAGGGAAGGCTGGGGCCAACGTCCTGACTTTC.

The rearrangement links TRBV6-5 to TRBJ2-1; a weak D match, TRBD2 (6 bases). Trimming shortened V by 6 bases and J by 6 bases, and 12 bases separated the two germline ends. This CDR3 region has 13 residues. Germline V lookup: CDR1 MNHEY, CDR2 SVGAGI. CDR3 residues: CASSRDFRNEQFF. CDR3 coding DNA: TGTGCCAGCAGCCGGGACTTTCGCAATGAGCAGTTCTTC.

The V and J genes are TRBV6-5 and TRBJ1-3, with no clear D. The V gene's germline CDR1 is MNHEY and CDR2 SVGAGI. The CDR3 totals 11 residues. Trimming pared 9 bases from V and 9 bases from J, leaving 12 bases between. The CDR3 region is CASRSGSTIYF. CDR3 DNA: TGTGCCAGTCGCAGTGGGAGCACCATATATTTT.

Concerning this clonotype: This may come from a read error, since a much larger clone is one base off. The chain is built from TRBV28 and TRBJ2-7; TRBD2 aligns across 10 bases. This CDR3 is built from 16 residues. Germline V gene lookup returns CDR1 MDHEN and CDR2 SYDVKM. The CDR3 DNA reads TGTGCCGGCAGTTTACCAGCGGGAGGGCACTCCTACGAGCAGTACTTC. It yields the protein CAGSLPAGGHSYEQYF.

Many counts were recorded for this clonotype. The CDR3 protein is CASSLSGMGSGEQYF. CDR3 DNA: TGTGCCAGCAGCTTATCGGGGATGGGGTCCGGCGAGCAGTACTTC. The V gene is TRBV7-3, the J gene TRBJ2-7; perhaps TRBD2 as D (5 bases). This CDR3 region has 15 residues. The germline gives CDR1 SGHTA, CDR2 FQGTGA. V was clipped by 2 bases and J by 6 bases, with 17 bases between them. Together with reference TRBV7-3 and TRBJ2-7, the CDR3 gives the full variable domain: GAGVSQTPSNKVTEKGKYVELRCDPISGHTALYWYRQSLGQGPEFLIYFQGTGAADDSGLPNDRFFAVRPEGSVSTLKIQRTERGDSAVYLCASSLSGMGSGEQYFGPGTRLTVT.

This clonotype was counted at least ten times. The genes are TRBV6-5 and TRBJ2-7, with no clear D. Germline assignment: CDR1 MNHEY and CDR2 SVGAGI. V was clipped by 2 bases and J by 4 bases, with 12 bases between them. The CDR3 length is 14 residues. The CDR3 sequence: CASSYGVRKYEQYF. CDR3 in DNA: TGTGCCAGCAGTTACGGGGTCCGAAAGTACGAGCAGTACTTC.

The chain has TRBV28 and TRBJ1-4; 7 bases are shared with TRBD1. Germline V CDR1 and CDR2: MDHEN, SYDVKM. CDR3 length: 13 amino acids. Trimming at V came to 5 bases and at J to 3 bases, leaving 0 bases not matched to a gene. The CDR3 bases are TGTGCCAGCAGTCAGGGGGCTAATGAAAAACTGTTTTTT. Translation gives CASSQGANEKLFF. Drawing the rest from reference TRBV28 and TRBJ1-4, the complete variable domain is DVKVTQSSRYLVKRTGEKVFLECVQDMDHENMFWYRQDPGLGLRLIYFSYDVKMKEKGDIPEGYSVSREKKERFSLILESASTNQTSMYLCASSQGANEKLFFGSGTQLSVL.

To note about this clonotype: A much larger clone differs from this one at a single base, so this may be a read error. The V gene is TRBV11-3, the J gene TRBJ2-7; D not resolved. The germline V gene has CDR1 SGHNT and CDR2 YENEEA. The CDR3 sequence is 15 residues long. Trimming took off 0 bases at V and 7 bases at J, with 16 bases between the two ends. CDR3 coding DNA: TGTGCCAGCAGCTTAGAGGTAGCACCCTACAATGAGCAGTACTTC. This codes for CASSLEVAPYNEQYF.

The chain couples TRBV29-1 to TRBJ2-1; the match to TRBD1 covers 7 bases. The CDR3 runs 15 residues. Trimming took 3 bases from V and 2 from J; bases not matched to a gene: 7. Germline CDR1 reads SQVTM; CDR2 reads ANQGSEA. CDR3 coding DNA: TGCAGCGTTGATAAGACAGGGAAGACCTACAATGAGCAGTTCTTC. Encoded protein: CSVDKTGKTYNEQFF.

This clonotype was observed a few times. The chain couples TRBV7-2 to TRBJ2-4; a weak D match, TRBD1 (6 bases). Trimming stripped 7 bases from V and 7 bases from J, with 17 bases between. The germline gives CDR1 SGHTA, CDR2 FQGNSA. The CDR3 is 14 residues long. CDR3 DNA sequence: TGTGCCAGCACCGGACAGCGTGGCGGGAACATTCAGTACTTC. Translation: CASTGQRGGNIQYF.

This clonotype appeared many times. The chain links TRBV12-3 or TRBV12-4 to TRBJ1-6, with 12 bases lining up with TRBD1. CDR3 length equals 18 residues. Germline trimming cut 5 bases from V and 0 bases from J; bases unmatched to any gene: 5. The CDR3 here is CASSGDRGQSSYNSPLHF. The CDR3 coding sequence is TGTGCCAGCAGTGGGGACAGGGGGCAAAGCTCCTATAATTCACCCCTCCACTTT.

This clonotype turned up a few times. With a much larger clone just one base away, this may be a read error. The chain carries TRBV5-1 and TRBJ2-7; 11 bases are shared with TRBD2. With 6 bases clipped from V and 2 bases from J, the junction kept 7 bases outside the gene matches. The V gene's germline CDR1 is SGHRS and CDR2 YFSETQ. The CDR3 covers 15 residues. CDR3 coding DNA: TGCGCCAGCACGTCCGGGACTAGCGGCGCCTACGAGCAGTACTTC. This codes for CASTSGTSGAYEQYF.

This clonotype was seen at least ten times. V usage is TRBV7-6 and J usage is TRBJ2-3, with TRBD2 identical over 10 bases. Trimming took 3 bases from V and 0 from J; bases not matched to a gene: 3. CDR1 SGHVS and CDR2 FNYEAQ come from the germline V gene. This CDR3 comprises 16 residues. The CDR3 is CASSLGTSDSTDTQYF. In DNA form, the CDR3 reads TGTGCCAGCAGCTTGGGGACTAGCGATAGCACAGATACGCAGTATTTT. Variable domain in full (rest from reference TRBV7-6 and TRBJ2-3): GAGVSQSPRYKVTKRGQDVALRCDPISGHVSLYWYRQALGQGPEFLTYFNYEAQQDKSGLPNDRFSAERPEGSISTLTIQRTEQRDSAMYRCASSLGTSDSTDTQYFGPGTRLTVL.

A word on this clonotype: This may stem from a read error, because a much larger clone lies one nucleotide away. V is TRBV6-2 or TRBV6-3 and J is TRBJ2-7; no clear D. The V and J ends lost 0 bases and 3 bases respectively, with 12 bases between them. Germline values: CDR1 MNHEY, CDR2 SVGEGT. The CDR3 spans 15 residues. The DNA of the CDR3 is TGTGCCAGCAGTTACTCGGAGCAGCTGGACTACGAGCAGTACTTC. This encodes CASSYSEQLDYEQYF.

Regarding this clonotype: A read error may be the cause here, since a much bigger clone is one base away. The CDR3 does not end in the conserved phenylalanine or tryptophan, so this is likely a read error. V gene TRBV4-3 combines with J gene TRBJ2-1; D call uncertain. Between the trimmed V and J ends, which lost 1 base and 13 bases, there was a span of 11 bases. CDR1 and CDR2 from the germline V gene are LGHNA and YSLEER. The CDR3 totals 12 residues. The CDR3 nucleotides read TGCGCCAGCAGCCAAGGTATGACGGAACAGTTCCTC. Translated, it gives CASSQGMTEQFL.